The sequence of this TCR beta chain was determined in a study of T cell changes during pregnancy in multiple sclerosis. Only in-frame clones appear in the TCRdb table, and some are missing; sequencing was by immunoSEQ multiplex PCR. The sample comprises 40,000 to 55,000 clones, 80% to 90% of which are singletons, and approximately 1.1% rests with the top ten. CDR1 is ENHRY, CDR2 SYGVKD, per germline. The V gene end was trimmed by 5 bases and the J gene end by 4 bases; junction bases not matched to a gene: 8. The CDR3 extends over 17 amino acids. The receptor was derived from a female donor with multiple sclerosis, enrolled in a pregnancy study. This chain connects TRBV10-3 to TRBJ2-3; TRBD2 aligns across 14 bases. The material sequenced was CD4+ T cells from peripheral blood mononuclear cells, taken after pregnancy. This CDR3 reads CAISHSGTSGSPDTQYF. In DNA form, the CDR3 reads TGTGCCATCAGTCATTCCGGGACTAGCGGGAGCCCAGATACGCAGTATTTT.